This record covers a single T cell receptor beta chain. This specimen belongs to a study of blood T cell repertoires in COVID-19. The overall study: Italy, Spain and the United States were the sources of the convalescent and acute COVID-19 samples. T cells, B-cell-depleted T cells, or PBMCs supplied cDNA or gDNA.

How the authors handled the data: Scientists estimated how many nucleated cells there were by amplifying reference gene primers. Generated by immunoSEQ multiplex PCR, the TCRdb table keeps only in-frame clones and is missing some. V, J and clone size are those of that table, while D and trimming were read from the DNA. The table lists just over 250,000 clones, 75% to 95% of them singletons, with just over 2.5% in the top ten. A Seattle source enrolled patients during active infection and followed them longitudinally. V shed 3 bases and J 0 bases; nucleotides not matched to a gene: 4. This CDR3 comprises 17 residues. Germline-derived CDR1 and CDR2 are LNHDA and SQIVND (reference sequence).

The chain links TRBV19 to TRBJ1-3; 11 nucleotides agree with TRBD1. Sequenced input: peripheral blood. The source is a person between 18 and 30 years old with COVID-19, enrolled during active disease. The CDR3: CASSIRTGGYSGNTIYF. CDR3 nucleotides: TGTGCCAGTAGTATTCGGACAGGGGGCTACTCTGGAAACACCATATATTTT.